This T cell receptor (beta chain) was captured in a study of cytomegalovirus exposure and HLA in healthy donors. J gave up 2 bases and V 5 bases, and 7 bases lay outside the gene matches. The CDR3 has 15 residues. CDR1 and CDR2 from the germline V gene are SGHTA and FQGTGA. Healthy bone marrow donors made up the donors. Primers: 60 Vbeta forward and 13 Jbeta reverse. The protocol was immunoSEQ multiplex PCR, while the TCRdb copy is restricted to in-frame clones and leaves out a portion. The sample lists 85,000 to 130,000 clones, roughly 75% occurring once. The specimen sequenced was PBMCs. The chain has TRBV7-3 and TRBJ2-5; TRBD2 matches 8 bases. The source is a woman younger than 35 in good health and CMV-seropositive. The CDR3 coding sequence is TGTGCCAGCAGCACTACTAGCGGTGTTCAAGAGACCCAGTACTTC. Translation gives CASSTTSGVQETQYF. The full variable domain, with the rest looked up from reference TRBV7-3 and TRBJ2-5, is GAGVSQTPSNKVTEKGKYVELRCDPISGHTALYWYRQSLGQGPEFLIYFQGTGAADDSGLPNDRFFAVRPEGSVSTLKIQRTERGDSAVYLCASSTTSGVQETQYFGPGTRLLVL.